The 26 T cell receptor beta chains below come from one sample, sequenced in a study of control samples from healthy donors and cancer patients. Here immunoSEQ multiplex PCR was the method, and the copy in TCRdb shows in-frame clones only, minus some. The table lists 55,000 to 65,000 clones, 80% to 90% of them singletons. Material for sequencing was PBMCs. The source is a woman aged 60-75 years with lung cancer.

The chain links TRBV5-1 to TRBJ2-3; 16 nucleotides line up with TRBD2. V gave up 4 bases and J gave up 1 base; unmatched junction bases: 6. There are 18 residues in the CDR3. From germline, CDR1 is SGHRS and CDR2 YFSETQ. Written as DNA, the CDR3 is TGCGCCAGCAGCGCGGGGACTAGCGGGAGGGGCGGCACAGATACGCAGTATTTT. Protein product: CASSAGTSGRGGTDTQYF.

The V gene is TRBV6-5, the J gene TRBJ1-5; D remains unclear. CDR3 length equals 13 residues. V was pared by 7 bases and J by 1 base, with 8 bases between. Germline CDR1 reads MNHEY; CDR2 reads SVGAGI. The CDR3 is CASTLMSNQPQHF. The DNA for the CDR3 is TGTGCCAGCACCTTAATGAGCAATCAGCCCCAGCATTTT.

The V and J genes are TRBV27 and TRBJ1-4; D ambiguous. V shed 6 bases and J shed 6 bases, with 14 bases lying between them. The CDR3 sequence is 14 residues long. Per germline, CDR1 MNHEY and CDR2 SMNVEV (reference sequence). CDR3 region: CASSNSVPYEKLFF. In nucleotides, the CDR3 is TGTGCCAGCAGCAACAGCGTACCTTATGAAAAACTGTTTTTT.

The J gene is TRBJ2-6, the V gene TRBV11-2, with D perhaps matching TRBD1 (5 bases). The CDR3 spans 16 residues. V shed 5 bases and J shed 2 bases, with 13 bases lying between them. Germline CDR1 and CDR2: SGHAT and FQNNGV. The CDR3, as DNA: TGTGCCAGCAGCCCCAGGGTGTGGCCTGGGGCCAACGTCCTGACTTTC. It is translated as CASSPRVWPGANVLTF.

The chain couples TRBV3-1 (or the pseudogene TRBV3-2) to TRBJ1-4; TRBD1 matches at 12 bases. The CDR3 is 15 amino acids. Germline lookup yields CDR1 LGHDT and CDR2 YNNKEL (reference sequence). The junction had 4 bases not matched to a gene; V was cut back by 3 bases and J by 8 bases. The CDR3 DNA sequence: TGTGCCAGCAGCCAGGCCGGGACAGGGGGCGAAAAACTGTTTTTT. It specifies CASSQAGTGGEKLFF.

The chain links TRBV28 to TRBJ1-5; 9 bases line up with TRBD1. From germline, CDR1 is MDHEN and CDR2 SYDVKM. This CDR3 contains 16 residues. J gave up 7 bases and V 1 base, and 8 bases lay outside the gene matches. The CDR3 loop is CASSLSDRGSRQPQHF. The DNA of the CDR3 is TGTGCCAGCAGTTTATCGGACAGGGGTAGTCGACAGCCCCAGCATTTT.

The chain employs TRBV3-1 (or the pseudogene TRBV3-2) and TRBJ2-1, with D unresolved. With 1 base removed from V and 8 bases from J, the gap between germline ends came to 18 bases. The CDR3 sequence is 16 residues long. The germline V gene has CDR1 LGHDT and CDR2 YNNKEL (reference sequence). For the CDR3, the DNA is TGTGCCAGCAGCCAAGGCTTCCAGTCTATTCGCGATGAGCAGTTCTTC. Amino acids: CASSQGFQSIRDEQFF.

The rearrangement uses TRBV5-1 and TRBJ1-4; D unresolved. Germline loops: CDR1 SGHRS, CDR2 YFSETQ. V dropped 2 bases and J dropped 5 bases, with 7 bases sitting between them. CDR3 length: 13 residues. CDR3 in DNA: TGCGCCAGCAGCTTTTCCGGGAATGAAAAACTGTTTTTT. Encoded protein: CASSFSGNEKLFF.

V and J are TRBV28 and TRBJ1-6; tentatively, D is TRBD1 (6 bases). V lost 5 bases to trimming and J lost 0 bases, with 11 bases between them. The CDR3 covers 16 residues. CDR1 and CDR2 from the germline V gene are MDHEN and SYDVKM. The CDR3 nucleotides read TGTGCCAGCAGTAAAACAGGGAGCTCCTATAATTCACCCCTCCACTTT. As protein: CASSKTGSSYNSPLHF.

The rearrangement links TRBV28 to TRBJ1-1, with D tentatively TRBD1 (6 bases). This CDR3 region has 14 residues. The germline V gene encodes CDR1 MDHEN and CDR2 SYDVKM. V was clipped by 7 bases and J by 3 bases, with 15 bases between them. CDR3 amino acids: CASNGGPGYTEAFF. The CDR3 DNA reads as TGTGCCAGCAATGGGGGGCCCGGGTACACTGAAGCTTTCTTT.

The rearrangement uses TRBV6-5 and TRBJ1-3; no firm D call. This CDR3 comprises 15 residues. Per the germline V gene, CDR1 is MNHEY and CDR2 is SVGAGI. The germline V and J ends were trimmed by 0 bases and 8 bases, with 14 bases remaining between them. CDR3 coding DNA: TGTGCCAGCAGTTACTCTGGGCAGGAGTGGGACACCATATATTTT. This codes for CASSYSGQEWDTIYF.

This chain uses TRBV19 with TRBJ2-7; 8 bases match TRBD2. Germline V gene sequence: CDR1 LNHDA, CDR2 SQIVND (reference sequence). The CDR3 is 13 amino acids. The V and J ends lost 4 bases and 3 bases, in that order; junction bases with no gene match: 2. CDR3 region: CASSSGGRYEQYF. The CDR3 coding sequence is TGTGCCAGTAGTAGCGGGGGGCGCTACGAGCAGTACTTC. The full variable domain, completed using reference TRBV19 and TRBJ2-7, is DGGITQSPKYLFRKEGQNVTLSCEQNLNHDAMYWYRQDPGQGLRLIYYSQIVNDFQKGDIAEGYSVSREKKESFPLTVTSAQKNPTAFYLCASSSGGRYEQYFGPGTRLTVT.

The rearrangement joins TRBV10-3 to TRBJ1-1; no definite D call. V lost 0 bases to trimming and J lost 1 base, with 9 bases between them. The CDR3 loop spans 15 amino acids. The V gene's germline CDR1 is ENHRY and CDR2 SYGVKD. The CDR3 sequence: CAISESGRRNTEAFF. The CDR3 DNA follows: TGTGCCATCAGTGAGTCTGGGAGGCGGAACACTGAAGCTTTCTTT.

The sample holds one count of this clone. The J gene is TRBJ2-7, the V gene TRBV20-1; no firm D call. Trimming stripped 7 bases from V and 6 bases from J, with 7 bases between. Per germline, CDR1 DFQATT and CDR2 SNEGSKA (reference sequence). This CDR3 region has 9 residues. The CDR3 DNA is TGCAGTGGGCTGGGCGAGCAGTACTTC. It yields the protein CSGLGEQYF.

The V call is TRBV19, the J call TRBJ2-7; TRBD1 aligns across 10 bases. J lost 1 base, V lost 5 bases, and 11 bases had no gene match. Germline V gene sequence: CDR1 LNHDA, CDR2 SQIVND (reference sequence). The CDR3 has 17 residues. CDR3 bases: TGTGCCAGTAGTCCCTCCGGGCGGGACAGGGGATCCTACGAGCAGTACTTC. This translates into CASSPSGRDRGSYEQYF.

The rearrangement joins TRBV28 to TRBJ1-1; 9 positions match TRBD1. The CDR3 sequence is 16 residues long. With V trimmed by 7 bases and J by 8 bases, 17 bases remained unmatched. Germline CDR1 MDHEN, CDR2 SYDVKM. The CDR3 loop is CASKPPRGQGAREAFF. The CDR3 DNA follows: TGTGCCAGCAAACCTCCCCGGGGACAGGGAGCGCGAGAAGCTTTCTTT.

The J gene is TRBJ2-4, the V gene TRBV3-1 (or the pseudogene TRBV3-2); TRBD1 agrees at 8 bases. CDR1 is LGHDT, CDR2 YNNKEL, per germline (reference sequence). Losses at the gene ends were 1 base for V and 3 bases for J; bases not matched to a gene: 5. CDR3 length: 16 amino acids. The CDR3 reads CASSQASGGFKNIQYF. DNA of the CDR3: TGTGCCAGCAGCCAAGCTTCAGGGGGCTTCAAAAACATTCAGTACTTC.

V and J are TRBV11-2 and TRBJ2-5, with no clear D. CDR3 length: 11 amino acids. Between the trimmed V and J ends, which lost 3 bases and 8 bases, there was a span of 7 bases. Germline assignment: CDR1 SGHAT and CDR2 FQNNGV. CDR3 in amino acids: CASSFDRTQYF. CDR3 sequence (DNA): TGTGCCAGCAGCTTCGACCGCACCCAGTACTTC.

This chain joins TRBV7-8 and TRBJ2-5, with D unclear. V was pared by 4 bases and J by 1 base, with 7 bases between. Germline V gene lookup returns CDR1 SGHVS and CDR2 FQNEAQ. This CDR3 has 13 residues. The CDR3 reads CASSSGSQETQYF. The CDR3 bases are TGTGCCAGCAGCTCAGGTAGCCAAGAGACCCAGTACTTC.

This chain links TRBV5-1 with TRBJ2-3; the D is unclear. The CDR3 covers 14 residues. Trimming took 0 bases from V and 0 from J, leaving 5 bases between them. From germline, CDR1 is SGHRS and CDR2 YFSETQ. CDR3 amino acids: CASSLVGSTDTQYF. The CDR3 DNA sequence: TGCGCCAGCAGCTTGGTGGGGAGCACAGATACGCAGTATTTT.

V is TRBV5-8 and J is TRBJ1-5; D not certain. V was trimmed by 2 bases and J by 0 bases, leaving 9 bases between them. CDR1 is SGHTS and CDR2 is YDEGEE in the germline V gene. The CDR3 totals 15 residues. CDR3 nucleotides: TGTGCCAGCAGCTTAGGAGTCTATAGCAATCAGCCCCAGCATTTT. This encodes CASSLGVYSNQPQHF.

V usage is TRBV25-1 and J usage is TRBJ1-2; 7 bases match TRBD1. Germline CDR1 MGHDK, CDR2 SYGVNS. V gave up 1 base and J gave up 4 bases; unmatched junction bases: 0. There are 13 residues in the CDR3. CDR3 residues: CASSEWDSYGYTF. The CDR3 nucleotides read TGTGCCAGCAGTGAATGGGACAGCTATGGCTACACCTTC.

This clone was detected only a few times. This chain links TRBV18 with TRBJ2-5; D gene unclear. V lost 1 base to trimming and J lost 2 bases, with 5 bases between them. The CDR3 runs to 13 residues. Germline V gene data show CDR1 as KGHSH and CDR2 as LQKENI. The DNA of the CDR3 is TGTGCCAGCTCACCACGGGGTCAAGAGACCCAGTACTTC. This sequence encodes CASSPRGQETQYF.

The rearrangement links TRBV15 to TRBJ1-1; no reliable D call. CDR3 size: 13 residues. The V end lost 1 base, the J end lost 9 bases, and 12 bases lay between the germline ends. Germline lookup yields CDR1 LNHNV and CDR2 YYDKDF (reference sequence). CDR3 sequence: CATSRATSSQAFF. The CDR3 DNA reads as TGTGCCACCAGCAGAGCTACTAGTTCCCAAGCTTTCTTT.

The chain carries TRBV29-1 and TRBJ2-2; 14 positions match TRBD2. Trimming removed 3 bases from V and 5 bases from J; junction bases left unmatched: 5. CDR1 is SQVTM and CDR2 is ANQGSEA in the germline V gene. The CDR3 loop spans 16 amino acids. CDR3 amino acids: CSVEGLAGASTGELFF. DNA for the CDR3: TGCAGCGTTGAGGGACTAGCGGGAGCTAGTACCGGGGAGCTGTTTTTT.

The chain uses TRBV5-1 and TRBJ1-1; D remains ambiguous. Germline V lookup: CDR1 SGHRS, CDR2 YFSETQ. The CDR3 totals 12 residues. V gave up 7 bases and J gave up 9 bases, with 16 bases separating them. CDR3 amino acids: CASARDTAKAFF. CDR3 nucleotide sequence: TGCGCCAGCGCAAGAGACACCGCCAAAGCTTTCTTT.